Below, 29 T cell receptor beta chains from the same sample are listed, as sequenced in a study of early T cells in non-severe SARS-CoV-2 infection (dated by TCRdb to the early 2020s). Library method: 5' RACE. The instrument was a NextSeq 500. The raw public reads went through TCRdb reprocessing: fastp at Q25, MiXCR clone calling, in-frame beta chains kept. Every distinct CDR3 protein forms one entry, paired with its most common genes and DNA. Across this sample there are about 27,000 distinct CDR3 sequences, with 4.5% to 6% seen only once. The ten top clones hold 0.92% of the sample. Sequencing input: whole blood. The origin of the receptors is an adult who was a healthcare worker with PCR-confirmed SARS-CoV-2 infection or an uninfected control (not recorded which).

Details on this clonotype: Just one base apart from a much larger clone, this may be a read error. J is TRBJ2-1 and V is TRBV12-5; D possibly matches TRBD1 or TRBD2 (5 bases each). This CDR3 is 15 amino acids long. Germline CDR1 and CDR2: LGHNT and FRNRAP. The chain's CDR3 is CANGLGSGRTNEQFF. Here the CDR3 DNA reads TGTGCTAATGGTTTGGGGTCGGGACGTACAAATGAGCAGTTCTTC.

This clonotype was seen at least ten times. V usage is TRBV7-8 and J usage is TRBJ2-3; D perhaps matches TRBD2 (5 bases). There are 15 residues in the CDR3. Germline V gene lookup returns CDR1 SGHVS and CDR2 FQNEAQ. V gave up 5 bases and J gave up 3 bases, with 15 bases separating them. The CDR3 loop is CASSIIASGTDTQYF. The CDR3 DNA is TGTGCCAGCAGCATAATAGCGTCTGGGACAGATACGCAGTATTTT.

This clonotype has at least ten counts. The V call is TRBV7-9, the J call TRBJ2-5; D not resolved. Trimming took off 5 bases at V and 1 base at J, with 17 bases between the two ends. Germline loops: CDR1 SEHNR, CDR2 FQNEAQ (reference sequence). The CDR3 length is 16 residues. This chain's CDR3 is CASSLPSFGPQETQYF. The CDR3 DNA reads as TGTGCCAGCAGCCTACCTTCATTCGGACCCCAAGAGACCCAGTACTTC. Full variable domain (rest looked up from reference TRBV7-9 and TRBJ2-5): DTGVSQNPRHKITKRGQNVTFRCDPISEHNRLYWYRQTLGQGPEFLTYFQNEAQLEKSRLLSDRFSAERPKGSFSTLEIQRTEQGDSAMYLCASSLPSFGPQETQYFGPGTRLLVL.

This clonotype has just a few counts. The rearrangement joins TRBV29-1 to TRBJ1-1; D is ambiguous. V shed 5 bases and J shed 4 bases, with 11 bases lying between them. CDR3 length: 12 amino acids. CDR1 is SQVTM, CDR2 ANQGSEA, per germline. DNA for the CDR3: TGCAGCGTTTCCTCCGGCGGCACTGAAGCTTTCTTT. It codes for CSVSSGGTEAFF.

This clonotype showed up many times. The chain is built from TRBV7-9 and TRBJ2-4; weak D call: TRBD2 (6 bases). The germline V gene encodes CDR1 SEHNR and CDR2 FQNEAQ (reference sequence). The CDR3 runs to 16 residues. Trimming took off 2 bases at V and 1 base at J, with 12 bases between the two ends. DNA of the CDR3: TGTGCCAGCAGCTTAATAAATGGGGGGGCCAAAAACATTCAGTACTTC. Protein product: CASSLINGGAKNIQYF.

This clonotype has ten or more counts. This sequence joins TRBV10-3 and TRBJ2-7; D unresolved. The CDR3 consists of 15 residues. Trimming cost V 6 bases and J 7 bases, with 22 bases left between them. Germline assignment: CDR1 ENHRY and CDR2 SYGVKD. The CDR3 region has the DNA TGTGCCATCAGCCCAAGTACCCGCGCCGCTGGGGAGCAGTACTTC. Translated, it gives CAISPSTRAAGEQYF.

This clonotype showed up just a few times. The chain has TRBV27 and TRBJ2-2; D gene ambiguous. CDR1 and CDR2 (germline): MNHEY, SMNVEV (reference sequence). V shed 6 bases and J shed 4 bases, with 6 bases lying between them. This CDR3 is 12 amino acids long. For the CDR3, the DNA is TGTGCCAGCAGGGAGAGCACCGGGGAGCTGTTTTTT. Translating it yields CASRESTGELFF.

With respect to this clonotype: Just one base apart from a much larger clone, this may be a read error. The chain links TRBV19 to TRBJ1-6, with D unresolved. V lost 7 bases and J lost 0, with 13 bases in between. The CDR3 runs 16 residues. The germline V gene has CDR1 LNHDA and CDR2 SQIVND (reference sequence). The CDR3 reads CASTVGFSSYNSPLHF. The CDR3 coding sequence is TGTGCCAGTACCGTGGGCTTCAGCTCCTATAATTCACCCCTCCACTTT.

The table lists this clonotype with a few counts. The chain couples TRBV7-2 to TRBJ2-1; D uncertain. The germline CDR1 and CDR2 sequences are SGHTA and FQGNSA. The CDR3 loop spans 11 amino acids. With 5 bases removed from V and 15 bases from J, the gap between germline ends came to 14 bases. In DNA form, the CDR3 reads TGTGCCAGCAGCCCTTCCCCCACACCGTTCTTC. This translates into CASSPSPTPFF.

In its sample, this clonotype was seen many times. The gene calls are TRBV7-8 and TRBJ2-1, with D maybe TRBD2 (5 bases). The CDR3 is 15 residues long. CDR1 SGHVS and CDR2 FQNEAQ come from the germline V gene. V was shortened by 8 bases and J by 1 base, with 15 bases between the two germline ends. In nucleotides, the CDR3 is TGTGCCAGCCGCTCCCGACGGGATTCCTACAATGAGCAGTTCTTC. Translating it yields CASRSRRDSYNEQFF.

There are many counts of this clonotype. The chain couples TRBV27 to TRBJ1-1; D possibly corresponds to TRBD1 (5 bases). Germline assignment: CDR1 MNHEY and CDR2 SMNVEV (reference sequence). V was shortened by 5 bases and J by 5 bases, with 15 bases between the two germline ends. CDR3 length: 14 residues. The CDR3 protein is CASSPFGGKTEAFF. The CDR3 bases are TGTGCCAGCAGTCCCTTTGGGGGGAAAACTGAAGCTTTCTTT.

This clonotype was seen more than once but under ten times. The rearrangement links TRBV13 to TRBJ2-7; tentative D call: TRBD1 (5 bases). The CDR3 loop spans 12 amino acids. From germline, CDR1 is PRHDT and CDR2 FYEKMQ (reference sequence). V shed 3 bases and J shed 6 bases, with 9 bases lying between them. CDR3 region: CASSFAGREQYF. In DNA form, the CDR3 reads TGTGCCAGCAGCTTTGCAGGGCGCGAGCAGTACTTC.

There are many counts of this clonotype. The V and J genes are TRBV7-2 and TRBJ2-1; 13 bases line up with TRBD2. Per germline, CDR1 SGHTA and CDR2 FQGNSA. The CDR3 is made up of 15 amino acids. The V segment lost 5 bases and the J segment 9 bases; nucleotides outside the gene matches: 7. The CDR3 DNA is TGTGCCAGCAGCGAGTGGACTAGCGGGAGACCTGAGCAGTTCTTC. It encodes CASSEWTSGRPEQFF.

This clonotype was detected many times. The chain carries TRBV24-1 and TRBJ1-1; D gene ambiguous. The V gene lost 4 bases and the J gene lost 4 bases, with 18 bases spanning the gap. This CDR3 is 16 amino acids long. Germline CDR1 and CDR2: KGHDR and SFDVKD. CDR3: CATSDLQRSGVTEAFF. In DNA form, the CDR3 reads TGTGCCACCAGTGACCTGCAAAGGTCGGGAGTCACTGAAGCTTTCTTT.

This clonotype was seen repeatedly, ten times or more. The rearrangement links TRBV12-5 to TRBJ2-7; D unclear. Germline-derived CDR1 and CDR2 are LGHNT and FRNRAP. With 5 bases removed from V and 2 bases from J, the gap between germline ends came to 13 bases. The CDR3 is made up of 14 amino acids. CDR3 region: CASGGQDGTYEQYF. The CDR3 coding sequence is TGTGCTAGTGGTGGGCAGGACGGTACCTACGAGCAGTACTTC.

The chain is built from TRBV11-2 and TRBJ1-5; TRBD1 is a possible D gene (5 bases). V was pared by 3 bases and J by 4 bases, with 22 bases between. The CDR3 loop spans 18 amino acids. Germline V gene sequence: CDR1 SGHAT, CDR2 FQNNGV. The CDR3 sequence: CASSLGQLGRAENQPQHF. CDR3 DNA sequence: TGTGCCAGCAGCTTGGGTCAGCTCGGCAGGGCCGAAAATCAGCCCCAGCATTTT.

There are many counts of this clonotype. The chain is built from TRBV27 and TRBJ1-1, with 8 bases fitting TRBD1. Germline V CDR1 and CDR2: MNHEY, SMNVEV (reference sequence). This CDR3 spans 13 amino acids. Losses at the gene ends were 6 bases for V and 4 bases for J; bases not matched to a gene: 4. The CDR3 sequence is CASRETGVTEAFF. The CDR3 DNA is TGTGCCAGCAGAGAGACAGGGGTCACTGAAGCTTTCTTT.

By share of the sample, this clonotype is medium-sized. The rearrangement uses TRBV28 and TRBJ2-7; 12 nucleotides line up with TRBD1. Losses at the gene ends were 8 bases for V and 6 bases for J; bases not matched to a gene: 8. From germline, CDR1 is MDHEN and CDR2 SYDVKM. The CDR3 length is 14 residues. The CDR3 region has the DNA TGTGCCAGCGGGGACAGGGGGCCAGGTAGCGAGCAGTACTTC. Protein sequence: CASGDRGPGSEQYF. Combining the CDR3 with reference TRBV28 and TRBJ2-7 gives the whole variable domain DVKVTQSSRYLVKRTGEKVFLECVQDMDHENMFWYRQDPGLGLRLIYFSYDVKMKEKGDIPEGYSVSREKKERFSLILESASTNQTSMYLCASGDRGPGSEQYFGPGTRLTVT.

The sample holds many counts of this clonotype. J is TRBJ1-4 and V is TRBV5-1; tentatively, D is TRBD1 (6 bases). V gave up 0 bases and J gave up 3 bases, with 12 bases separating them. The CDR3 has 16 residues. In germline, CDR1 is SGHRS, CDR2 YFSETQ. The CDR3: CASSLEQGVPNEKLFF. CDR3 DNA: TGCGCCAGCAGCTTGGAACAGGGAGTCCCTAATGAAAAACTGTTTTTT.

At least ten counts were recorded for this clonotype. The chain links TRBV14 to TRBJ2-7; 7 bases align to TRBD1. Losses at the gene ends were 3 bases for V and 2 bases for J; bases not matched to a gene: 10. The CDR3 has 16 amino acids. The germline gives CDR1 SGHDN, CDR2 FVKESK. The DNA of the CDR3 is TGTGCCAGCAGCCAGGGTCCTCGGGACAGAACCTACGAGCAGTACTTC. Translation: CASSQGPRDRTYEQYF.

By share, this clonotype counts as medium-sized (0.01 to 0.1%). CDR3 DNA sequence: TGTGCCAGCAGCTTAGGATTGAACACTGAAGCTTTCTTT. It specifies CASSLGLNTEAFF. J is TRBJ1-1 and V is TRBV11-2, with D unresolved. There are 13 residues in the CDR3. Trimming stripped 1 base from V and 0 bases from J, with 3 bases between. Per the germline V gene, CDR1 is SGHAT and CDR2 is FQNNGV.

In its sample, this clonotype was seen many times. V and J are TRBV7-2 and TRBJ2-1, with 15 bases matching TRBD2. This CDR3 is built from 20 residues. Germline CDR1 reads SGHTA; CDR2 reads FQGNSA. V lost 1 base, J lost 0 bases, and 7 bases stayed unmatched. The CDR3 coding sequence is TGTGCCAGCAGCTTAGGTTGGGGGACTAGCGGGAGGAGCTCCTACAATGAGCAGTTCTTC. Its protein is CASSLGWGTSGRSSYNEQFF.

This clonotype appeared a few times. The chain is built from TRBV11-2 and TRBJ2-7; D could derive from TRBD1 or TRBD2 (5 bases each). The CDR3 runs to 14 residues. V was trimmed by 5 bases and J by 3 bases, leaving 14 bases between them. Germline CDR1 is SGHAT and CDR2 is FQNNGV. The CDR3 is CASSPMGTVYEQYF. The DNA for the CDR3 is TGTGCCAGCAGCCCCATGGGGACCGTCTACGAGCAGTACTTC.

This clonotype was seen only a few times. This chain's CDR3 is CATSDEQGRQYF. CDR3 DNA sequence: TGTGCCACCAGTGATGAACAGGGGAGACAGTACTTC. The chain uses TRBV24-1 and TRBJ2-7, with 7 bases fitting TRBD1. Germline CDR1 is KGHDR and CDR2 is SFDVKD. This CDR3 region has 12 residues. Trimming removed 3 bases from V and 10 bases from J; junction bases left unmatched: 5.

Many counts were recorded for this clonotype. The J gene is TRBJ2-3, the V gene TRBV20-1; the D gene is possibly TRBD2 (5 bases). Between the trimmed V and J ends, which lost 0 bases and 2 bases, there was a span of 9 bases. The CDR3 has 14 residues. Germline V gives CDR1 DFQATT, CDR2 SNEGSKA (reference sequence). The DNA of the CDR3 is TGCAGTGCTAGAGATAGCGCCTTCACAGATACGCAGTATTTT. Its translation: CSARDSAFTDTQYF.

This clonotype has only a few counts. This chain's CDR3 is CASSRGGDRGQKAFF. The CDR3 DNA sequence: TGTGCCAGCAGCCGAGGAGGAGACAGGGGGCAGAAGGCTTTCTTT. The chain employs TRBV14 and TRBJ1-1; TRBD1 agrees at 10 bases. The CDR3 totals 15 residues. V trimming: 4 bases; J trimming: 11 bases; junction bases outside the gene matches: 13. The germline V gene encodes CDR1 SGHDN and CDR2 FVKESK.

In its sample, this clonotype was seen many times. Written as DNA, the CDR3 is TGTGCCAGCAGTTTATCCCACACGGGCTACACCTTC. Translating gives CASSLSHTGYTF. This chain links TRBV12-3 or TRBV12-4 with TRBJ1-2; D call uncertain. V was cut by 2 bases and J by 8 bases, with 9 bases left in between. The length of the CDR3 is 12 residues.

This clonotype has ten or more counts. J is TRBJ1-2 and V is TRBV20-1; TRBD1 matches at 8 bases. J gave up 0 bases and V 4 bases, and 4 bases lay outside the gene matches. This CDR3 contains 14 residues. CDR1 DFQATT and CDR2 SNEGSKA come from the germline V gene (reference sequence). The CDR3 DNA is TGCAGTGCTAACCGGGGACAGGCTAACTATGGCTACACCTTC. The encoded protein is CSANRGQANYGYTF.

There are many counts of this clonotype. The V gene is TRBV6-5, the J gene TRBJ1-1, with D perhaps TRBD1 (6 bases). V was cut by 6 bases and J by 0 bases, with 11 bases left in between. Germline V lookup: CDR1 MNHEY, CDR2 SVGAGI. CDR3 length: 14 residues. The CDR3 DNA reads as TGTGCCAGCAGGGCAGGGGCTATGAACACTGAAGCTTTCTTT. This codes for CASRAGAMNTEAFF.